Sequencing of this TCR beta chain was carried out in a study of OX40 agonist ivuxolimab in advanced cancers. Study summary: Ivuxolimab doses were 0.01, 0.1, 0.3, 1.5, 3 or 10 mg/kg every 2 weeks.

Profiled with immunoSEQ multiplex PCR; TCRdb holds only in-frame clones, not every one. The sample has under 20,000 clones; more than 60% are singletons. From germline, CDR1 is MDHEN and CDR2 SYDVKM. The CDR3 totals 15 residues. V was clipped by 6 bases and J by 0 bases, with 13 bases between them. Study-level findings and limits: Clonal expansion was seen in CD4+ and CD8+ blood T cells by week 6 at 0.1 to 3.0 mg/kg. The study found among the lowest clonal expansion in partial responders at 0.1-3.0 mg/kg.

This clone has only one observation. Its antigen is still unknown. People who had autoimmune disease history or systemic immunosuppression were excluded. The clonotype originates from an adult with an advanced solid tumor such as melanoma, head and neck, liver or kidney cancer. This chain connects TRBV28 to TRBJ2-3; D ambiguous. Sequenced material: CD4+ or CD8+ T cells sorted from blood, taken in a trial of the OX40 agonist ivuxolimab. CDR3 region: CASRSIISSTDTQYF. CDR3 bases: TGTGCCAGCAGGTCAATAATTTCTAGCACAGATACGCAGTATTTT.